This entry describes one TCR beta chain. The ends lost 6 bases at V and 2 bases at J; junction bases unmatched: 4. Germline V CDR1 and CDR2: ENHRY, SYGVKD. The CDR3 runs 14 residues. This sample's time point: neoterminal ileum biopsy at postoperative endoscopy, about 6 months after surgery. This entry comes from a study of T cell repertoires in ileal Crohn's disease. Overall study: Patients had a median approximately 7.5-year disease duration, and approximately 35% were active smokers. Every patient was operated on for stricturing (approximately 60%) or penetrating (about 40%) complications.

Repertoires were generated with immunoSEQ multiplex PCR, while TCRdb's copy carries only in-frame clones and drops some. The sample contains over 9,000 clones, 75% to 85% of which appear only once. This sequence was found in an adult with Crohn's disease. Sequencing input: ileal tissue. The J gene is TRBJ2-5, the V gene TRBV10-3; 9 bases are a match to TRBD1. DNA of the CDR3: TGTGCCATCAGGCCCGGGACAGGGCAAGAGACCCAGTACTTC. It yields the protein CAIRPGTGQETQYF.